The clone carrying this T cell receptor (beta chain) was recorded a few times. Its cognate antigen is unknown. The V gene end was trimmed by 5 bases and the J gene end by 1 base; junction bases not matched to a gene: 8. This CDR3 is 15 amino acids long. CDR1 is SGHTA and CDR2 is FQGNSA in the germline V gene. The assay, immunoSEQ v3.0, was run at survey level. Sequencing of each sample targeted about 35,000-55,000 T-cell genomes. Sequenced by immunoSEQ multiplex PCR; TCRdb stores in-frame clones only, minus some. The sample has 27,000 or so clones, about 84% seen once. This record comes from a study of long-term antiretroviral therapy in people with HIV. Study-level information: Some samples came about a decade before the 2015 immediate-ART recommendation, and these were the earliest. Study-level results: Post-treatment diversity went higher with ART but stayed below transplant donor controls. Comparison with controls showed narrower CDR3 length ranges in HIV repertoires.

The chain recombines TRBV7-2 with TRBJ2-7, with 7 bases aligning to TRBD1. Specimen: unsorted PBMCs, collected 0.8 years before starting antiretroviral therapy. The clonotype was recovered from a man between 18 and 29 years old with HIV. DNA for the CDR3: TGTGCCAGCAGCGCTGCAGGGGGAATTTCCTACGAGCAGTACTTC. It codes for CASSAAGGISYEQYF.